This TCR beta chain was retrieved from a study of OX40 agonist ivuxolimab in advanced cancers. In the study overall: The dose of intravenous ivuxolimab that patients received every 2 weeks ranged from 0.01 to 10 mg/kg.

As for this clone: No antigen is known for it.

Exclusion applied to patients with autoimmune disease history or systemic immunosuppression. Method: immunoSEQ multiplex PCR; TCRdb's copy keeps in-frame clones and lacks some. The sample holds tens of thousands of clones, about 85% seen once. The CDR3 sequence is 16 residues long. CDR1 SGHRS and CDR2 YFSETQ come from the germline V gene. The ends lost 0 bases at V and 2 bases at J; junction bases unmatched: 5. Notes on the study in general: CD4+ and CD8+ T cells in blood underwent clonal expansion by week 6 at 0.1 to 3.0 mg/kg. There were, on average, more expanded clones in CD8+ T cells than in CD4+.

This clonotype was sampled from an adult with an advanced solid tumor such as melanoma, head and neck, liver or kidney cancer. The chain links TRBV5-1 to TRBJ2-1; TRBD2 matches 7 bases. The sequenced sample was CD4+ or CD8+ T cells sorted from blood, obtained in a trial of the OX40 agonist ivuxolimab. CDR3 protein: CASSLDLGGAYNEQFF. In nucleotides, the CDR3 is TGCGCCAGCAGCTTGGACCTTGGGGGGGCCTACAATGAGCAGTTCTTC.